The 25 T cell receptor beta chains listed next were all sequenced from one sample in a study of cytomegalovirus exposure and HLA in healthy donors. PCR used 60 Vbeta primers and 13 Jbeta primers. Generated by immunoSEQ multiplex PCR, the TCRdb table keeps only in-frame clones and is missing some. The profile covers about 190,000 clones, with around 80% appearing a single time and around 2% taken by the ten largest. Sequenced: PBMCs. Receptor source: a man between 18 and 29 years old in good health and CMV-seronegative.

This clone was found once. This chain uses TRBV11-2 with TRBJ1-1; D perhaps matches TRBD1 (6 bases). Germline lookup yields CDR1 SGHAT and CDR2 FQNNGV. The CDR3 loop spans 17 amino acids. V lost 5 bases to trimming and J lost 0 bases, with 19 bases between them. CDR3 nucleotide sequence: TGTGCCAGCAGCCTAGGGAGTCGACAGGTCTTGAACACTGAAGCTTTCTTT. Its protein product is CASSLGSRQVLNTEAFF.

The chain carries TRBV5-1 and TRBJ2-5; TRBD2 agrees at 13 bases. Trimming at V came to 2 bases and at J to 5 bases, leaving 9 bases not matched to a gene. Germline values: CDR1 SGHRS, CDR2 YFSETQ. The CDR3 is 17 amino acids. Here the CDR3 reads CASSFRLAGGEVETQYF. In DNA form, the CDR3 reads TGCGCCAGCAGCTTCAGACTAGCGGGAGGAGAGGTGGAGACCCAGTACTTC.

The chain joins TRBV7-9 to TRBJ1-4, with 7 nucleotides matching TRBD1. The CDR3 has 16 residues. J was trimmed by 10 bases and V by 5 bases; bases with no gene match: 16. CDR1 SEHNR and CDR2 FQNEAQ come from the germline V gene (reference sequence). DNA for the CDR3: TGTGCCAGCAGCCCGGCGGAGGGGGCAGGTTATGGAAAACTGTTTTTT. This gives the protein CASSPAEGAGYGKLFF.

The chain uses TRBV6-1 and TRBJ2-3, with TRBD1 identical over 9 bases. Germline CDR1 and CDR2: MNHNS and SASEGT. V shed 7 bases and J 2 bases; nucleotides not matched to a gene: 4. CDR3 length: 14 residues. The CDR3 nucleotides are TGTGCCAGCAAGGACAGGGGCGTCACAGATACGCAGTATTTT. Its translation is CASKDRGVTDTQYF.

This clone was picked up one time. This chain joins TRBV29-1 and TRBJ2-1; 12 nucleotides align to TRBD2. V gave up 7 bases and J gave up 9 bases; unmatched junction bases: 10. Germline loops: CDR1 SQVTM, CDR2 ANQGSEA. The CDR3 has 14 residues. This CDR3 is CSAWTSGTGGEQFF. The CDR3 DNA reads TGCAGCGCCTGGACTAGCGGGACGGGAGGTGAGCAGTTCTTC.

The J gene is TRBJ2-5, the V gene TRBV6-6; maybe TRBD1 (5 bases). This CDR3 spans 13 amino acids. Germline CDR1 reads MNHNY; CDR2 reads SVGAGI (reference sequence). Deletions cut 2 bases from V and 3 bases from J, with 7 bases between. CDR3 coding DNA: TGTGCCAGCAGTTACATAGGGGAAGAGACCCAGTACTTC. Its protein product is CASSYIGEETQYF.

V usage is TRBV4-1 and J usage is TRBJ1-1; TRBD1 matches at 8 bases. The CDR3 loop spans 15 amino acids. Germline V CDR1 and CDR2: MGHRA, YSYEKL. V was pared by 2 bases and J by 0 bases, with 2 bases of the junction left unmatched. The DNA of the CDR3 is TGCGCCAGCAGCCAACAGGGGGCGTTGAACACTGAAGCTTTCTTT. Encoded protein: CASSQQGALNTEAFF.

The CDR3 DNA is TGTGCCAGCAGCCCGACTAGCGGGGGGGCCGATACGCAGTATTTT. It specifies CASSPTSGGADTQYF. The rearrangement uses TRBV6-4 and TRBJ2-3; TRBD2 matches at 14 bases. CDR1 is MRHNA and CDR2 is SNTAGT in the germline V gene. The CDR3 length is 15 residues. The V gene end was trimmed by 6 bases and the J gene end by 6 bases; junction bases not matched to a gene: 5.

This clone was seen only a few times. This chain uses TRBV25-1 with TRBJ2-1; 12 nucleotides match TRBD1. CDR3 length: 16 amino acids. The germline V gene encodes CDR1 MGHDK and CDR2 SYGVNS. Germline trimming cut 5 bases from V and 9 bases from J; bases unmatched to any gene: 11. The CDR3 DNA reads as TGTGCCAGCAGTCCTTGGGACAGGGGGCGGGTGGGTGAGCAGTTCTTC. Encoded protein: CASSPWDRGRVGEQFF.

In its sample, this clone was seen a few times. CDR3 nucleotides: TGCAGCGCCAAGACAGGGTCTTCTGAAAAACTGTTTTTT. Its protein is CSAKTGSSEKLFF. This rearrangement joins TRBV29-1 to TRBJ1-4, with 7 nucleotides matching TRBD1. Germline CDR1 SQVTM, CDR2 ANQGSEA. J gave up 7 bases and V 7 bases, and 9 bases lay outside the gene matches. The CDR3 has 13 residues.

The CDR3 DNA sequence: TGCGCCAGCAGCTTTGGGGGGATCAATGGCTACACCTTC. Translating gives CASSFGGINGYTF. The rearrangement links TRBV5-1 to TRBJ1-2, with a possible D match to TRBD1 (5 bases). Germline V gives CDR1 SGHRS, CDR2 YFSETQ. The CDR3 sequence is 13 residues long. Trimming took 2 bases from V and 6 from J, leaving 11 bases between them.

The chain has TRBV2 and TRBJ1-4; D call uncertain. The germline CDR1 and CDR2 sequences are SNHLY and FYNNEI. V lost 6 bases to trimming and J lost 0 bases, with 14 bases between them. The CDR3 contains 16 residues. The CDR3 spells CASSGGNSATNEKLFF. Here the CDR3 DNA reads TGTGCCAGCAGCGGAGGGAACTCCGCAACTAATGAAAAACTGTTTTTT. Looking up the rest from reference TRBV2 and TRBJ1-4 gives the full variable domain: EPEVTQTPSHQVTQMGQEVILRCVPISNHLYFYWYRQILGQKVEFLVSFYNNEISEKSEIFDDQFSVERPDGSNFTLKIRSTKLEDSAMYFCASSGGNSATNEKLFFGSGTQLSVL.

CDR3 in DNA: TGTGCCAGCAGCTGGGACCTGGGACAGGCGACGACCGGGGAGCTGTTTTTT. Amino acid sequence: CASSWDLGQATTGELFF. The rearrangement uses TRBV7-3 and TRBJ2-2; 8 bases fit TRBD1. In germline, CDR1 is SGHTA, CDR2 FQGTGA. Unmatched junction bases numbered 12, after V lost 4 bases and J lost 5 bases. This CDR3 comprises 17 residues.

The chain links TRBV7-2 to TRBJ2-7; 9 bases match TRBD2. After removal of 1 base from V and 3 bases from J, the junction contained 4 bases not matched to a gene. Germline V lookup: CDR1 SGHTA, CDR2 FQGNSA. CDR3 size: 15 residues. CDR3 nucleotides: TGTGCCAGCAGCTTAGTGGCGGGAGGGATCTACGAGCAGTACTTC. Its translation is CASSLVAGGIYEQYF.

The V gene is TRBV6-1, the J gene TRBJ2-2, with D perhaps matching TRBD2 (5 bases). In germline, CDR1 is MNHNS, CDR2 SASEGT. This CDR3 has 15 amino acids. V lost 3 bases and J lost 5, with 13 bases in between. The CDR3 loop reads CASSEYRTGTGELFF. As DNA, the CDR3 is TGTGCCAGCAGTGAGTACCGGACGGGGACCGGGGAGCTGTTTTTT.

V and J are TRBV11-2 and TRBJ2-7, with no clear D. Trimming pared 2 bases from V and 2 bases from J, leaving 7 bases between. The CDR3 is made up of 13 amino acids. Looked up from germline, CDR1 is SGHAT and CDR2 is FQNNGV. The CDR3 loop reads CASSLLATYEQYF. CDR3 nucleotides: TGTGCCAGCAGCTTACTCGCGACCTACGAGCAGTACTTC.

J is TRBJ2-7 and V is TRBV7-8; the match to TRBD1 covers 11 bases. CDR1 and CDR2 (germline): SGHVS, FQNEAQ. Trimming cost V 0 bases and J 4 bases; bases outside gene matches: 5. The CDR3 is 16 amino acids. The CDR3 sequence is CASSLARTGGEYEQYF. For the CDR3, the DNA is TGTGCCAGCAGCTTAGCGCGGACAGGGGGCGAATACGAGCAGTACTTC.

This clone turned up a few times. This chain links TRBV7-2 with TRBJ2-7; no clear D gene. Germline V gene sequence: CDR1 SGHTA, CDR2 FQGNSA. Between the trimmed V and J ends, which lost 5 bases and 0 bases, there was a span of 8 bases. The CDR3 consists of 13 residues. CDR3 nucleotide sequence: TGTGCCAGCAGCCTAAGTAGCTCCTACGAGCAGTACTTC. Its translation: CASSLSSSYEQYF.

This sequence joins TRBV7-2 and TRBJ1-1; TRBD1 matches 10 bases. The V gene's germline CDR1 is SGHTA and CDR2 FQGNSA. V lost 1 base and J lost 7; bases outside the gene matches: 0. The CDR3 consists of 13 residues. CDR3 amino acids: CASSLGTGGEAFF. The CDR3 DNA sequence: TGTGCCAGCAGCTTAGGGACAGGGGGTGAAGCTTTCTTT.

The chain has TRBV29-1 and TRBJ2-1, with a possible D match to TRBD2 (6 bases). The V gene's germline CDR1 is SQVTM and CDR2 ANQGSEA. The CDR3 runs 13 residues. V was cut by 8 bases and J by 6 bases, with 17 bases left in between. The CDR3 here is CSSGRMNTNEQFF. As DNA, the CDR3 is TGCAGCTCGGGGAGGATGAACACCAATGAGCAGTTCTTC.

This sequence joins TRBV5-1 and TRBJ2-4; D possibly corresponds to TRBD2 (5 bases). Germline V gene data show CDR1 as SGHRS and CDR2 as YFSETQ. This CDR3 contains 15 residues. The V and J ends lost 3 bases and 1 base respectively, with 11 bases between them. CDR3 nucleotide sequence: TGCGCCAGCAGCTACTCGACGGGGGCCAAAAACATTCAGTACTTC. It specifies CASSYSTGAKNIQYF.

The rearrangement joins TRBV29-1 to TRBJ1-2; D remains unclear. V was shortened by 5 bases and J by 1 base, with 11 bases between the two germline ends. The germline gives CDR1 SQVTM, CDR2 ANQGSEA. The CDR3 has 13 amino acids. The CDR3 DNA is TGCAGCGTTTCGAGGGAAATTAACTATGGCTACACCTTC. Translating gives CSVSREINYGYTF.

The chain combines TRBV6-5 with TRBJ2-7; D is possibly TRBD2 (5 bases). The length of the CDR3 is 13 residues. The germline V gene encodes CDR1 MNHEY and CDR2 SVGAGI. Trimming shortened V by 5 bases and J by 7 bases, and 15 bases separated the two germline ends. The CDR3 loop is CASSPTRGLEQYF. The CDR3 DNA follows: TGTGCCAGCAGTCCCACCCGCGGACTTGAGCAGTACTTC.

The chain employs TRBV14 and TRBJ1-6, with TRBD1 matching 7 bases. CDR3 size: 15 residues. V trimming: 6 bases; J trimming: 14 bases; junction bases outside the gene matches: 16. Germline CDR1 SGHDN, CDR2 FVKESK. DNA for the CDR3: TGTGCCAGCAGTCCAAGTATGTCAGGGGGATTTACCCTCCACTTT. The encoded protein is CASSPSMSGGFTLHF.

This chain joins TRBV5-4 and TRBJ2-5; TRBD2 matches at 10 bases. Losses at the gene ends were 2 bases for V and 7 bases for J; bases not matched to a gene: 8. The CDR3 runs 15 residues. Germline V gives CDR1 SGHNT, CDR2 YYREEE (reference sequence). CDR3 in DNA: TGTGCCAGCAGCTTAGCGGGAGGGCCGCCGGGGACCCAGTACTTC. Translated, it gives CASSLAGGPPGTQYF.